These T cell receptor beta chains were read from a single sample in a study of OX40 agonist ivuxolimab in advanced cancers. TCRdb keeps only in-frame clones here, not all; method: immunoSEQ multiplex PCR. The sample includes 100,000 to 150,000 clones, about 92% of them seen just once. The source material was CD4+ or CD8+ T cells sorted from blood, sampled in a trial of the OX40 agonist ivuxolimab. These TCRs come from an adult with an advanced solid tumor such as melanoma, head and neck, liver or kidney cancer. Both conserved end residues are part of each CDR3. The order of the fields is D gene, clone size, V gene, J gene, CDR3 protein, CDR3 DNA. The D gene is left open where the match is weak. Clone size is given for some rows only: seen once, a few or many times, or a class if the clone is expanded.

.	.	TRBV2	TRBJ2-3	CASRSTLTDTQYF	TGTGCCAGCAGGTCCACTCTCACAGATACGCAGTATTTT
TRBD1	.	TRBV18	TRBJ1-2	CASSPNGPGQGNGYTF	TGTGCCAGCTCACCAAATGGACCGGGACAGGGGAATGGCTACACCTTC
.	.	TRBV4-1	TRBJ2-6	CASSQAPRAGASGANVLTF	TGCGCCAGCAGCCAGGCACCAAGGGCTGGGGCATCGGGGGCCAACGTCCTGACTTTC
TRBD1	once	TRBV6-1	TRBJ1-2	CASSELPGTVYGYTF	TGTGCCAGCAGTGAATTACCAGGGACAGTCTATGGCTACACCTTC
.	.	TRBV2	TRBJ2-4	CASMFDGAKNIQYF	TGTGCCAGCATGTTCGACGGAGCCAAAAACATTCAGTACTTC
.	.	TRBV5-6	TRBJ1-5	CASSLGGVYQPQHF	TGTGCCAGCAGCTTGGGAGGGGTCTATCAGCCCCAGCATTTT
TRBD1	.	TRBV6-6	TRBJ1-5	CASSSRTGGNQPQHF	TGTGCCAGCAGTTCCCGGACAGGGGGCAATCAGCCCCAGCATTTT
.	.	TRBV5-4	TRBJ1-2	CASSLGGANYGYTF	TGTGCCAGCAGCTTGGGGGGAGCTAACTATGGCTACACCTTC
.	.	TRBV27	TRBJ1-5	CASSPGGNQPQHF	TGTGCCAGCAGTCCCGGTGGCAATCAGCCCCAGCATTTT
TRBD1	.	TRBV19	TRBJ1-1	CASQTGADTEAFF	TGTGCCAGTCAAACAGGGGCGGACACTGAAGCTTTCTTT
TRBD2	.	TRBV5-6	TRBJ2-5	CASSAGLAGGQETQYF	TGTGCCAGCAGCGCCGGACTAGCGGGGGGCCAGGAGACCCAGTACTTC
.	.	TRBV7-2	TRBJ2-7	CASSLTSQVDEQYF	TGTGCCAGCAGCTTGACCTCGCAGGTGGACGAGCAGTACTTC
.	.	TRBV6-1	TRBJ1-5	CASSSQRVSSQPQHF	TGTGCCAGCAGTTCCCAGAGGGTATCGAGCCAGCCCCAGCATTTT
.	.	TRBV21-1	TRBJ1-1	CARDMNTEAFF	TGTGCCAGAGACATGAACACTGAAGCTTTCTTT
TRBD1	.	TRBV5-8	TRBJ1-2	CASSPRGGQEWGYTF	TGTGCCAGCAGCCCGCGCGGGGGACAGGAGTGGGGCTACACCTTC
.	.	TRBV6-6	TRBJ1-1	CASLVGRYNTEAFF	TGTGCCAGCTTGGTGGGTAGATACAACACTGAAGCTTTCTTT
.	.	TRBV19	TRBJ2-1	CASSKYGQSYNEQFF	TGTGCCAGTAGTAAATATGGACAGTCCTACAATGAGCAGTTCTTC
TRBD1	.	TRBV4-3	TRBJ1-4	CASSQGDRGITNEKLFF	TGCGCCAGCAGCCAAGGGGACAGGGGCATAACTAATGAAAAACTGTTTTTT
.	.	TRBV6-6	TRBJ2-3	CASSYSAPTDTQYF	TGTGCCAGCAGTTACTCGGCTCCCACAGATACGCAGTATTTT
TRBD2	.	TRBV29-1	TRBJ2-1	CSVSTSGSYNEQFF	TGCAGCGTTTCGACTAGCGGCTCCTACAATGAGCAGTTCTTC
.	.	TRBV6-5	TRBJ1-5	CASSERSNQPQHF	TGTGCCAGCAGTGAACGGAGCAATCAGCCCCAGCATTTT
.	.	TRBV28	TRBJ2-7	CAISRGGGSRGEQYF	TGTGCCATCTCCCGAGGGGGAGGGTCGCGGGGGGAGCAGTACTTC
.	.	TRBV11-2	TRBJ2-1	CASSPLVSNEQFF	TGTGCCAGCAGCCCACTAGTCTCCAATGAGCAGTTCTTC
TRBD1	.	TRBV5-1	TRBJ1-2	CASSVDRAYGYTF	TGCGCCAGCAGCGTGGACAGGGCTTATGGCTACACCTTC
TRBD1	.	TRBV7-2	TRBJ1-2	CASSSPGQGAYGYTF	TGTGCCAGCAGCTCCCCGGGACAGGGGGCGTATGGCTACACCTTC
.	.	TRBV29-1	TRBJ2-5	CSVVLAAETQYF	TGCAGCGTTGTCTTAGCGGCAGAGACCCAGTACTTC
.	.	TRBV11-2	TRBJ1-1	CASRPVGTKVFF	TGTGCCAGCCGCCCCGTCGGGACAAAAGTTTTCTTT
TRBD1	.	TRBV5-5	TRBJ2-7	CASSWGDRVSGEQYF	TGTGCCAGCAGCTGGGGGGACAGGGTGAGTGGCGAGCAGTACTTC
.	.	TRBV7-9	TRBJ2-1	CASSLLSEYNEQFF	TGTGCCAGCAGCTTATTGAGCGAATACAATGAGCAGTTCTTC
TRBD1	.	TRBV6-5	TRBJ1-2	CASRRDREFNGYTF	TGTGCCAGCAGGAGGGACAGGGAGTTTAATGGCTACACCTTC
TRBD2	once	TRBV4-3	TRBJ2-7	CASSQTGTSGGLSYEQYF	TGCGCCAGCAGCCAAACTGGGACTAGCGGGGGTCTCTCCTACGAGCAGTACTTC
.	.	TRBV10-3	TRBJ2-3	CAISANRGGPDTQYF	TGTGCCATCAGTGCTAACAGGGGAGGTCCAGATACGCAGTATTTT
.	.	TRBV18	TRBJ1-1	CASSPLSTAEAFF	TGTGCCAGCTCACCCCTATCAACAGCAGAAGCTTTCTTT
.	once	TRBV7-2	TRBJ1-6	CASSLFAGVDSPLHF	TGTGCCAGCAGCTTATTTGCCGGGGTCGACTCACCCCTCCACTTT
.	.	TRBV7-9	TRBJ1-2	CASSLGRSDYTF	TGTGCCAGCAGCTTAGGCCGTTCTGACTACACCTTC
.	.	TRBV6-6	TRBJ1-1	CASSYRRDTEAFF	TGTGCCAGCAGTTACAGAAGGGACACTGAAGCTTTCTTT
.	.	TRBV4-3	TRBJ2-7	CASSQDGQGTYEQYF	TGCGCCAGCAGCCAGGACGGCCAGGGGACCTACGAGCAGTACTTC
.	.	TRBV7-2	TRBJ1-2	CASSITGKGDYGYTF	TGTGCCAGCAGCATAACAGGGAAAGGTGACTATGGCTACACCTTC
TRBD1	.	TRBV18	TRBJ2-4	CASSPGQVQNIQYF	TGTGCCAGCTCACCAGGACAGGTCCAAAACATTCAGTACTTC
.	.	TRBV6-1	TRBJ1-1	CASSESRVTEAFF	TGTGCCAGCAGTGAATCTAGGGTCACTGAAGCTTTCTTT
.	.	TRBV18	TRBJ1-5	CASSPGSNQPQHF	TGTGCCAGCTCACCAGGTAGCAATCAGCCCCAGCATTTT
TRBD1	.	TRBV28	TRBJ1-2	CASSLNRGRVYGYTF	TGTGCCAGCAGTTTGAACAGGGGGCGGGTCTATGGCTACACCTTC
TRBD2	.	TRBV11-3	TRBJ2-1	CASSLVLGAGEVKFF	TGTGCCAGCAGCTTAGTCCTGGGAGCGGGAGAAGTCAAGTTCTTC
.	.	TRBV18	TRBJ1-4	CASSSQGIDEKLFF	TGTGCCAGCTCATCCCAGGGGATTGATGAAAAACTGTTTTTT
.	.	TRBV5-1	TRBJ2-7	CASSITEYSYEQYF	TGCGCCAGCAGCATAACAGAATACTCCTACGAGCAGTACTTC
.	.	TRBV5-4	TRBJ2-3	CASSLRPKGQYF	TGTGCCAGCAGCTTGAGGCCCAAGGGGCAGTATTTT
.	.	TRBV7-2	TRBJ1-3	CASSFDRMRNTIYF	TGTGCCAGCAGCTTCGACAGGATGAGAAACACCATATATTTT
TRBD1	.	TRBV25-1	TRBJ1-1	CALVDRGNTEAFF	TGTGCGTTAGTAGACAGGGGGAACACTGAAGCTTTCTTT
.	.	TRBV18	TRBJ2-7	CASSRQDDYEQYF	TGTGCCAGCTCACGGCAAGACGATTACGAGCAGTACTTC
.	.	TRBV5-4	TRBJ2-2	CASSLRGGADTGELFF	TGTGCCAGCAGCTTGCGTGGTGGGGCCGACACCGGGGAGCTGTTTTTT
.	.	TRBV30	TRBJ2-7	CAWSMDPREQYF	TGTGCCTGGAGCATGGACCCCAGGGAGCAGTACTTC
.	.	TRBV30	TRBJ2-7	CAWSNPYEQYF	TGTGCCTGGAGTAACCCCTACGAGCAGTACTTC
TRBD1	.	TRBV7-2	TRBJ1-4	CASSARGPLAITNEKLFF	TGTGCCAGCAGCGCCAGGGGGCCACTTGCTATAACTAATGAAAAACTGTTTTTT
.	.	TRBV7-3	TRBJ1-1	CASSLGSYTEAFF	TGTGCCAGCAGCTTAGGGTCGTACACTGAAGCTTTCTTT
TRBD1	.	TRBV11-3	TRBJ1-5	CASSLDRDRGRQPQHF	TGTGCCAGCAGCTTAGATAGGGACAGGGGGCGGCAGCCCCAGCATTTT
.	.	TRBV30	TRBJ1-5	CAWSGGNNQPQHF	TGTGCCTGGAGCGGAGGCAACAATCAGCCCCAGCATTTT
.	.	TRBV7-2	TRBJ2-1	CASSYRDQYNEQFF	TGTGCCAGCAGCTACCGGGACCAGTACAATGAGCAGTTCTTC
.	few	TRBV9	TRBJ1-1	CASSVAGSAEAFF	TGTGCCAGCAGCGTAGCTGGTAGCGCTGAAGCTTTCTTT
TRBD1	.	TRBV27	TRBJ2-3	CASRGLGQGTDTQYF	TGTGCCAGCAGGGGACTGGGACAGGGGACAGATACGCAGTATTTT
.	.	TRBV19	TRBJ1-2	CASSIDQEGDYGYTF	TGTGCCAGTAGTATAGATCAGGAAGGGGACTATGGCTACACCTTC